Presented here are 5 T cell receptor beta chains from one specimen sequenced in a study of spatial heterogeneity in lung cancer. Study conclusions and caveats: Mutation counts in tumors were tracked by counts of expanded intratumoral alpha and beta TCRs.

Time point reported: sample taken at primary tumor resection. TCRdb itself ran the 5' RACE reads through MiXCR, one entry per CDR3 protein. The data hold about 27,000 distinct CDR3 sequences, with roughly 6.9% observed a single time. What these receptors recognize is not known. The sequencing here drew on lung tumor tissue, taken at surgery. The receptor source for this set is a male donor with early-stage non-small cell lung cancer.

This clonotype has at least ten counts. The rearrangement uses TRBV7-8 and TRBJ1-2; D might be TRBD1 (6 bases). There are 15 residues in the CDR3. V was trimmed by 1 base and J by 4 bases, leaving 13 bases between them. Germline CDR1 SGHVS, CDR2 FQNEAQ. The CDR3 region is CASSLGTASPYGYTF. Written as DNA, the CDR3 is TGTGCCAGCAGCTTAGGGACAGCTTCACCCTATGGCTACACCTTC.

The table lists this clonotype with many counts. The V gene is TRBV7-8, the J gene TRBJ2-4; 12 bases are a match to TRBD2. Germline CDR1 reads SGHVS; CDR2 reads FQNEAQ. After removal of 2 bases from V and 0 bases from J, the junction contained 2 bases not matched to a gene. The CDR3 is 17 amino acids. The CDR3 coding sequence is TGTGCCAGCAGCTTAATACTAGCGGGGGGAGCCAAAAACATTCAGTACTTC. It is translated as CASSLILAGGAKNIQYF.

This clonotype was seen many times. The V and J genes are TRBV7-9 and TRBJ2-2; D is undetermined. V was clipped by 1 base and J by 5 bases, with 8 bases between them. The CDR3 totals 14 residues. CDR1 is SEHNR and CDR2 is FQNEAQ in the germline V gene (reference sequence). The CDR3 DNA is TGTGCCAGCAGCTTAGTTCTATCTACCGGGGAGCTGTTTTTT. Its protein is CASSLVLSTGELFF.

Many counts were recorded for this clonotype. The genes are TRBV28 and TRBJ2-7, with D uncertain. The V and J ends lost 7 bases and 3 bases respectively, with 7 bases between them. Looked up from germline, CDR1 is MDHEN and CDR2 is SYDVKM. There are 11 residues in the CDR3. The CDR3 region has the DNA TGTGCCAGCACCTCACACTACGAGCAGTACTTC. Protein: CASTSHYEQYF.

In its sample, this clonotype was seen a few times. V usage is TRBV29-1 and J usage is TRBJ2-3; a weak D match, TRBD1 (5 bases). Germline V CDR1 and CDR2: SQVTM, ANQGSEA. CDR3 size: 14 residues. V was cut by 4 bases and J by 4 bases, with 15 bases left in between. In DNA form, the CDR3 reads TGCAGCGTTGTGGGGCAGCCTTGGCCAGATACGCAGTATTTT. It yields the protein CSVVGQPWPDTQYF.